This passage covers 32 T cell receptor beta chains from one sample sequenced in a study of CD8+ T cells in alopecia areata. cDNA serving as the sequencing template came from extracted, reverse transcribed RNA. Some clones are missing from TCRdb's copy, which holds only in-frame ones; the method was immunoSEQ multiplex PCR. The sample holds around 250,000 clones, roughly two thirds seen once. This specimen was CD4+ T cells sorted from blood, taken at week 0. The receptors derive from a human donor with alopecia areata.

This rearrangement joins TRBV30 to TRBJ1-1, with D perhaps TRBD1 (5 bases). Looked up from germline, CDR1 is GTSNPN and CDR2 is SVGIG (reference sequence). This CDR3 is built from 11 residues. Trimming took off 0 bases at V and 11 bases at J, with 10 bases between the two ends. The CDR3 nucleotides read TGTGCCTGGAGTGTTTCAGGGTTGGCTTTCTTT. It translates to CAWSVSGLAFF.

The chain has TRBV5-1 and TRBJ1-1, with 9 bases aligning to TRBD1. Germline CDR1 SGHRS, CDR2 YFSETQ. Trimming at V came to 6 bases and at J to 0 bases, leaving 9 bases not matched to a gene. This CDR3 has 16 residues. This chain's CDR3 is CASKPGTGPMNTEAFF. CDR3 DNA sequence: TGCGCCAGCAAGCCCGGGACAGGGCCCATGAACACTGAAGCTTTCTTT.

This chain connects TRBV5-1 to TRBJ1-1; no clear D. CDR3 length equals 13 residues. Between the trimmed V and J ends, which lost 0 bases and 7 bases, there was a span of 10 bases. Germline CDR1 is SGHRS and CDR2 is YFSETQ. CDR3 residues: CASSLAPVGEAFF. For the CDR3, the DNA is TGCGCCAGCAGCTTGGCTCCAGTCGGTGAAGCTTTCTTT.

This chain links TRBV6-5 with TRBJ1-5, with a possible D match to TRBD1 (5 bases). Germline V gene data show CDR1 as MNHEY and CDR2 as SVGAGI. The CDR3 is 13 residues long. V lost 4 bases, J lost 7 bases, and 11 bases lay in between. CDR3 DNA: TGTGCCAGCAGTTCCACCTGGGGGCAGCCCCAGCATTTT. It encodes CASSSTWGQPQHF.

The CDR3 nucleotides are TGTGCCAGCAGTGACACAAGGACAGGGGCGAACACTGAAGCTTTCTTT. Translation: CASSDTRTGANTEAFF. The chain joins TRBV6-1 to TRBJ1-1, with 9 bases that match TRBD1. The germline V gene has CDR1 MNHNS and CDR2 SASEGT. The J segment lost 1 base and the V segment lost 3 bases, leaving 6 bases of the junction unmatched. The CDR3 loop spans 16 amino acids.

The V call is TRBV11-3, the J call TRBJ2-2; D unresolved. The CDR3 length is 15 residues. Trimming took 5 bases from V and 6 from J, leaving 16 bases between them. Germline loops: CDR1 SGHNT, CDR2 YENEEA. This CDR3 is CASSPLLSGPGELFF. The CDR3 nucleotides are TGTGCCAGCAGCCCCCTCCTGTCTGGGCCCGGGGAGCTGTTTTTT. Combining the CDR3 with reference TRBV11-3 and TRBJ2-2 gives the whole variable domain EAGVVQSPRYKIIEKKQPVAFWCNPISGHNTLYWYLQNLGQGPELLIRYENEEAVDDSQLPKDRFSAERLKGVDSTLKIQPAELGDSAVYLCASSPLLSGPGELFFGEGSRLTVL.

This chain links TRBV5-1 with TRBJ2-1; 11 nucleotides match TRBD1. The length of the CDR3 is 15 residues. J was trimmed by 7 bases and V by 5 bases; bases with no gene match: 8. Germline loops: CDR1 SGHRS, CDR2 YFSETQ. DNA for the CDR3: TGCGCCAGCAGTCTTAGGACAGGGGGCGGAAATGAGCAGTTCTTC. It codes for CASSLRTGGGNEQFF.

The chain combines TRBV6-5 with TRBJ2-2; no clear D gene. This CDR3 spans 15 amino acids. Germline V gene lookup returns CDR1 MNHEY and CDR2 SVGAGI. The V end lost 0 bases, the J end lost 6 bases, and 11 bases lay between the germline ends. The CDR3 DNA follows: TGTGCCAGCAGTTACTCGCCTTCCCCAGCCGGGGAGCTGTTTTTT. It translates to CASSYSPSPAGELFF.

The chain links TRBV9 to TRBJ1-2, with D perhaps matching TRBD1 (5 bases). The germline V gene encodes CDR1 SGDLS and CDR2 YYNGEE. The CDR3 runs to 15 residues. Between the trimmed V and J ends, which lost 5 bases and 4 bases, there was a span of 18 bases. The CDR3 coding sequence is TGTGCCAGCAGTCATAGCAATCCCGGGGCCTATGGCTACACCTTC. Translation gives CASSHSNPGAYGYTF.

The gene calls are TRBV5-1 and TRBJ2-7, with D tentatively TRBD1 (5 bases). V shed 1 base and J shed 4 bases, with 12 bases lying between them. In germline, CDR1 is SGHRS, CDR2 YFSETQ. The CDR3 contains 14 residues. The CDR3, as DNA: TGCGCCAGCAGCTTGATCGGACACTCTTACGAGCAGTACTTC. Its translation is CASSLIGHSYEQYF.

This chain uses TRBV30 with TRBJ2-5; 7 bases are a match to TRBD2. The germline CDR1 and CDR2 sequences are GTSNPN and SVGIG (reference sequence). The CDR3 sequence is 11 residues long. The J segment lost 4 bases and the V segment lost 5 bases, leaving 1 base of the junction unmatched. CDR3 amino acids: CAWGEGETQYF. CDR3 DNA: TGTGCCTGGGGGGAGGGAGAGACCCAGTACTTC. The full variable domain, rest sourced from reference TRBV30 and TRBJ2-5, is SQTIHQWPATLVQPVGSPLSLECTVEGTSNPNLYWYRQAAGRGLQLLFYSVGIGQISSEVPQNLSASRPQDRQFILSSKKLLLSDSGFYLCAWGEGETQYFGPGTRLLVL.

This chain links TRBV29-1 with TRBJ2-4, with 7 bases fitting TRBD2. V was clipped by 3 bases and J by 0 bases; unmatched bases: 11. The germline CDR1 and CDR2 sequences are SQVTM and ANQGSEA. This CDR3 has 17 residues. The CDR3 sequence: CSVEGLAGSLAKNIQYF. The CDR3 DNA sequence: TGCAGCGTTGAGGGGTTAGCGGGTTCGCTAGCCAAAAACATTCAGTACTTC.

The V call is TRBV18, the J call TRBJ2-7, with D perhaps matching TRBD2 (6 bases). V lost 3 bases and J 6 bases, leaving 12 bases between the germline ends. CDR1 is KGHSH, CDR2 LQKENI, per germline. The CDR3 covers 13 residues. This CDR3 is CASSPPSGGEQYF. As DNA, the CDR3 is TGTGCCAGCTCACCCCCCTCCGGGGGCGAGCAGTACTTC.

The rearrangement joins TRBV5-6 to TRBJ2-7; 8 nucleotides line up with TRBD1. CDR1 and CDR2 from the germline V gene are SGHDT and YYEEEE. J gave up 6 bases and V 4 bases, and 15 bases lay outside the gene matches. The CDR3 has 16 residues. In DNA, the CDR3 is TGTGCCAGCAGCCAAGCCCCACCGGACAGGGACGGCGAGCAGTACTTC. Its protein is CASSQAPPDRDGEQYF.

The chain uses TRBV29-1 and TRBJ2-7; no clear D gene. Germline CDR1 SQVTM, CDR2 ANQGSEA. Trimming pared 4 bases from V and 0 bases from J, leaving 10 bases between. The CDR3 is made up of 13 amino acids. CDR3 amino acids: CSVVAGNSYEQYF. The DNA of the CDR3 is TGCAGCGTTGTGGCAGGTAACTCCTACGAGCAGTACTTC.

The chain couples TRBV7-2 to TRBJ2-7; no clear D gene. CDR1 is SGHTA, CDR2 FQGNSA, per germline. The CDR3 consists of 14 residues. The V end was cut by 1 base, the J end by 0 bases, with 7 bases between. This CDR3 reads CASSLEPDSYEQYF. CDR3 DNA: TGTGCCAGCAGCTTAGAGCCAGACTCCTACGAGCAGTACTTC.

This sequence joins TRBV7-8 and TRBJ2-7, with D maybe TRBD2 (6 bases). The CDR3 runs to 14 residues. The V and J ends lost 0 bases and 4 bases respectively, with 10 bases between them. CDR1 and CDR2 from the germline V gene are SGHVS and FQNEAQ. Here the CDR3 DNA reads TGTGCCAGCAGCTTAGCGGAGGGGCAATACGAGCAGTACTTC. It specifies CASSLAEGQYEQYF.

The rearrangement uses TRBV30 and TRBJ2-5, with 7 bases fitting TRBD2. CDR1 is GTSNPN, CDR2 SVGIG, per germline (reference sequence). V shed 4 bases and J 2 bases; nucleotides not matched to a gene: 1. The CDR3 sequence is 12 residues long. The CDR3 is CAWNGGQETQYF. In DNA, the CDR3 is TGTGCCTGGAACGGGGGGCAAGAGACCCAGTACTTC.

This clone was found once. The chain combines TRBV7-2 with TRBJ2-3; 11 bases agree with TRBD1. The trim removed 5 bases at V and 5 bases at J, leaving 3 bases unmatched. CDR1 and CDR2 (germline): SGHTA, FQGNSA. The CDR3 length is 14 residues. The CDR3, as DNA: TGTGCCAGCAGCCCTGGGACAGGGGGAGATACGCAGTATTTT. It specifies CASSPGTGGDTQYF.

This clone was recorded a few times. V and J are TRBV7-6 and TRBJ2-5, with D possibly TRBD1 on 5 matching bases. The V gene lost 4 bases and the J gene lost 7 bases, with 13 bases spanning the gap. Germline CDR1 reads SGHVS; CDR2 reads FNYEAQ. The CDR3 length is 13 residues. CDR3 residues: CASSSLQGATQYF. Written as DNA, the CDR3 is TGTGCCAGCAGCTCGCTGCAGGGCGCGACCCAGTACTTC.

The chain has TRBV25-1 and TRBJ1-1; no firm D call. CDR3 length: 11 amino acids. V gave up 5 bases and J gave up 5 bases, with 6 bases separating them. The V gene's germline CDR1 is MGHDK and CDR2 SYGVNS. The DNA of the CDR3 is TGTGCCAGCAGTCATAGGACTGAAGCTTTCTTT. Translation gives CASSHRTEAFF. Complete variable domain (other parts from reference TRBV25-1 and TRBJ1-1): EADIYQTPRYLVIGTGKKITLECSQTMGHDKMYWYQQDPGMELHLIHYSYGVNSTEKGDLSSESTVSRIRTEHFPLTLESARPSHTSQYLCASSHRTEAFFGQGTRLTVV.

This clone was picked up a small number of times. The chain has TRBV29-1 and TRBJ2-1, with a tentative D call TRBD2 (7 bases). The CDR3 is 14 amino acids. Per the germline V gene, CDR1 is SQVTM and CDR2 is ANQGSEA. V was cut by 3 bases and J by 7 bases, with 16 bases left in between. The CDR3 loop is CSVEKGGVVNEQFF. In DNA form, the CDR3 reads TGCAGCGTTGAGAAAGGGGGGGTAGTAAATGAGCAGTTCTTC.

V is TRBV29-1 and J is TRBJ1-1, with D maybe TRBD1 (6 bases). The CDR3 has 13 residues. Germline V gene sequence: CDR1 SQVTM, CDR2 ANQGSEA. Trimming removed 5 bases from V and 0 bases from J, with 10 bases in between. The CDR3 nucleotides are TGCAGCGTTACAGGGAATGTGAACACTGAAGCTTTCTTT. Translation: CSVTGNVNTEAFF.

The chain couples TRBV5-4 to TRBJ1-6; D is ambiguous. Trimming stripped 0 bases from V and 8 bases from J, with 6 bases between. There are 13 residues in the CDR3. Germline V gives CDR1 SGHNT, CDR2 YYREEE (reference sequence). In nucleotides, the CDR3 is TGTGCCAGCAGCTTGGTAGGCGATTCACCCCTCCACTTT. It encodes CASSLVGDSPLHF.

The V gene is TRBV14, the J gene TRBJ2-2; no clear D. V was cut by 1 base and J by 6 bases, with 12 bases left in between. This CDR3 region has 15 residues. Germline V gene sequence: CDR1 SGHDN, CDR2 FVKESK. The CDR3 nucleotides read TGTGCCAGCAGCCAAGCACTCCACCGGGCCGGGGAGCTGTTTTTT. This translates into CASSQALHRAGELFF.

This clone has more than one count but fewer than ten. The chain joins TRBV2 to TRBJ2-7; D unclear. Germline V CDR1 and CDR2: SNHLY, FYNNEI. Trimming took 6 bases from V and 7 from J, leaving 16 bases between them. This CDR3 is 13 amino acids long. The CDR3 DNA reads TGTGCCAGCAGGTCGTCCCTTCTGGTGGAGCAGTACTTC. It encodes CASRSSLLVEQYF.

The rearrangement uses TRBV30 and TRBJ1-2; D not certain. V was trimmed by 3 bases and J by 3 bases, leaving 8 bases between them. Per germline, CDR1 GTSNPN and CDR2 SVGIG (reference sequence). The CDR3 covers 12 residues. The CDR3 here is CAWRGWDYGYTF. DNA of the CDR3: TGTGCCTGGAGAGGGTGGGACTATGGCTACACCTTC.

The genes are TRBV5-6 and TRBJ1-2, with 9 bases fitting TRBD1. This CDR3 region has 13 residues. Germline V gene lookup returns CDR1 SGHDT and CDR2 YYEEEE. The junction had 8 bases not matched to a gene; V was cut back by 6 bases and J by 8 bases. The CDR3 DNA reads TGTGCCAGCACTCGGACAGGGGTGTTCGGCTACACCTTC. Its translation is CASTRTGVFGYTF.

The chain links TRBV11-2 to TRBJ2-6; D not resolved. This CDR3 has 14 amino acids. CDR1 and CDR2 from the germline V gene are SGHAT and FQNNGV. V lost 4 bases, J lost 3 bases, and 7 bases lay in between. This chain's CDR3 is CASSWASGANVLTF. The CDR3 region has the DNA TGTGCCAGCAGCTGGGCAAGTGGGGCCAACGTCCTGACTTTC.

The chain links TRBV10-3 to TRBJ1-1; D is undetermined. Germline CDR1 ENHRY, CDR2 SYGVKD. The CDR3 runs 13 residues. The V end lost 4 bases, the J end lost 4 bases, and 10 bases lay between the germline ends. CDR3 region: CAISGEGSTEAFF. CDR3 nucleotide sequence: TGTGCCATCAGTGGGGAGGGCTCCACTGAAGCTTTCTTT.

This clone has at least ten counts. CDR3 in amino acids: CASSIPGPTEAFF. DNA for the CDR3: TGTGCCAGCAGCATTCCGGGGCCCACTGAAGCTTTCTTT. J is TRBJ1-1 and V is TRBV7-9; possibly TRBD1 for D (5 bases). The CDR3 is 13 amino acids. Germline-derived CDR1 and CDR2 are SEHNR and FQNEAQ (reference sequence). V lost 5 bases to trimming and J lost 4 bases, with 11 bases between them.

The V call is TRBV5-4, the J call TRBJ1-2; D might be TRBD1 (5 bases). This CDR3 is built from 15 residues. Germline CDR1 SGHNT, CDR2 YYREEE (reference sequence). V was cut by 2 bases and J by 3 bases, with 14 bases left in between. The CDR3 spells CASSFPSKGDYGYTF. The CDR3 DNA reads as TGTGCCAGCAGCTTCCCAAGTAAAGGGGACTATGGCTACACCTTC.